This TCR beta chain is from a study of cytomegalovirus exposure and HLA in healthy donors. This CDR3 is built from 15 residues. V was cut by 5 bases and J by 8 bases, with 21 bases left in between. Germline CDR1 is SEHNR and CDR2 is FQNEAQ (reference sequence). Profiled with immunoSEQ multiplex PCR; TCRdb holds only in-frame clones, not every one. The repertoire includes fewer than 120,000 clones, 70% to 90% of them detected once, and more than 1.4% sits in the top ten. With respect to this clone: The antigen remains unidentified.

Study-wide findings and caveats: About 180 TCR beta chains were listed as cytomegalovirus-associated. As confirmed in vitro, three CMV-associated chains were specific for CMV antigens. Most observed TCR sequences were rare, whereas some public TCRs were detected in many donors. In the 120 validation repertoires, more than 85% of cluster scores exceeded 0, per a later analysis.

The rearrangement joins TRBV7-9 to TRBJ1-2; D perhaps matches TRBD1 (6 bases). This TCR was sampled from a woman between 25 and 40 years old in good health and CMV-seropositive. The sequencing input was PBMCs. The CDR3 DNA sequence: TGTGCCAGCAGCGAGACCGGGACATCCTTGGTGGGCTACACCTTC. Amino acid sequence: CASSETGTSLVGYTF.